The source of this TCR beta chain is a study of blood T cell repertoires in COVID-19. As for the study in general: COVID-19 samples from acute and convalescent phases originated in the United States, Italy and Spain. PBMCs, B-cell-depleted T cells, or T cells were the source of the cDNA or gDNA that made up the material.

Profiling relied on immunoSEQ multiplex PCR, and the TCRdb table lists in-frame clones only, not all of them. The table records about 220,000 clones, around 91% of them present only once. Recruitment covered under 25 US areas and drew participants whose ages spanned about 18 to 95 years. Participants had their cohort set by participant-reported clinical history. Sequencing was carried out using PBMCs or T cells enriched from blood (not recorded which). This clonotype was sampled from a young man who had been exposed to COVID-19.

CDR3 loop: CASSPDFEETQYF. DNA for the CDR3: TGTGCCAGCTCACCGGACTTTGAAGAGACCCAGTACTTC. This chain joins TRBV18 and TRBJ2-5; the D gene is possibly TRBD2 (5 bases). The CDR3 runs 13 residues. V lost 3 bases to trimming and J lost 3 bases, with 8 bases between them. The V gene's germline CDR1 is KGHSH and CDR2 LQKENI.